A single T cell receptor (beta chain) is shown here with its context. The data derive from a study of control samples from healthy donors and cancer patients. Some clones are missing from TCRdb's copy, which holds only in-frame ones; the method was immunoSEQ multiplex PCR. The sample consists of tens of thousands of clones, about nine tenths of them appearing once. CDR1 is SGHAT and CDR2 is FQNNGV in the germline V gene. Trimming removed 2 bases at V and 7 bases at J, with 14 bases between. CDR3 length: 14 amino acids. The receptor's source is a woman under 30 in good health. Sequencing was done on a sample of blood. The chain recombines TRBV11-2 with TRBJ1-1; tentative D call: TRBD1 (6 bases). CDR3 loop: CASSLIGQRFEAFF. The CDR3 region has the DNA TGTGCCAGCAGCTTAATCGGACAGCGCTTTGAAGCTTTCTTT.